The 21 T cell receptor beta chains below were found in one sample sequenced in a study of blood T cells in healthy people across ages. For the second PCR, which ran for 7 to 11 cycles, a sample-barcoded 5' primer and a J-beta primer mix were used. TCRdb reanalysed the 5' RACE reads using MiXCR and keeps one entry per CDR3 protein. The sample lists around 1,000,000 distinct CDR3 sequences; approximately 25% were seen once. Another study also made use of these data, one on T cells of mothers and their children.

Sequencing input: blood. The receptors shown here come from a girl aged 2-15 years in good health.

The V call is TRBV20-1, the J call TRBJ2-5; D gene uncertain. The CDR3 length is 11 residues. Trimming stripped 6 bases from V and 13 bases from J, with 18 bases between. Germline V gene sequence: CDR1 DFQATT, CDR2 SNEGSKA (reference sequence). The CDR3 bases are TGCAGTGCCGCCTTAGTGGCCGAGCTGTACTTC. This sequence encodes CSAALVAELYF.

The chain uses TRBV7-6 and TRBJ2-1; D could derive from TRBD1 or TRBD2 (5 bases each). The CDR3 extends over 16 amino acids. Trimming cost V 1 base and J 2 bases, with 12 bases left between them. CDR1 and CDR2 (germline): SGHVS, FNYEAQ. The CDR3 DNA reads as TGTGCCAGCAGCTTAGTTGGGACCACTACCTACAATGAGCAGTTCTTC. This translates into CASSLVGTTTYNEQFF. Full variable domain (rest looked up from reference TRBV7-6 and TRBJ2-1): GAGVSQSPRYKVTKRGQDVALRCDPISGHVSLYWYRQALGQGPEFLTYFNYEAQQDKSGLPNDRFSAERPEGSISTLTIQRTEQRDSAMYRCASSLVGTTTYNEQFFGPGTRLTVL.

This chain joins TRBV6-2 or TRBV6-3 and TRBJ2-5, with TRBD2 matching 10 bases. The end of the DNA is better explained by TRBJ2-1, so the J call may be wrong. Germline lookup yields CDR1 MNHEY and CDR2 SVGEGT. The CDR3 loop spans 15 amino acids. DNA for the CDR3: TGTGCCAGCAAGGAGCGGGGGGGCCTTTATAGTGAGCAGTTCTTC. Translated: CASKERGGLYSEQFF.

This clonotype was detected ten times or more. The CDR3 is CASSPDLDTQYF. DNA for the CDR3: TGTGCCAGCAGTCCGGACTTGGATACGCAGTATTTT. The rearrangement uses TRBV7-3 and TRBJ2-3; a possible D gene is TRBD2 (5 bases). V was shortened by 6 bases and J by 6 bases, with 10 bases between the two germline ends. In germline, CDR1 is SGHTA, CDR2 FQGTGA. The CDR3 loop spans 12 amino acids.

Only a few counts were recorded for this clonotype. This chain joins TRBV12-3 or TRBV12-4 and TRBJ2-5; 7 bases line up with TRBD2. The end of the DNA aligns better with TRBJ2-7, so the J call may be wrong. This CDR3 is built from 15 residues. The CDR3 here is CASSQSGKTYYEQYF. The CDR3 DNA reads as TGTGCCAGCAGCCAAAGCGGGAAGACTTACTACGAGCAGTACTTC.

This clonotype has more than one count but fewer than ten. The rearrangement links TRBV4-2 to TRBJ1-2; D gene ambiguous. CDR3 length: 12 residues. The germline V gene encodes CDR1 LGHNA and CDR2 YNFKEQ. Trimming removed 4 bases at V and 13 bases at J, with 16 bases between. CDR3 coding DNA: TGTGCCAGCAGCCCCCCCTATTCTCCGTCCACCTTC. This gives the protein CASSPPYSPSTF.

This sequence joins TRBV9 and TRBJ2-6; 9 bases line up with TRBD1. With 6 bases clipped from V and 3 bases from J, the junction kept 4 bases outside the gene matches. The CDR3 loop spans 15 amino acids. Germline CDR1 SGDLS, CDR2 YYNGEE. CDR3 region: CASTTGGFGANVLTF. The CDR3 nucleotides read TGTGCCAGCACCACAGGGGGCTTTGGGGCCAACGTCCTGACTTTC.

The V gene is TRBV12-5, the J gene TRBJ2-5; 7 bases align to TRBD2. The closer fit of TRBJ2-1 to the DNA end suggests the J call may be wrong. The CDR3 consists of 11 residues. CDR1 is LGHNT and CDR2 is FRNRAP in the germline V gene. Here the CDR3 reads CASGRTNEQFF. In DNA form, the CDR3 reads TGTGCTAGCGGGAGGACGAATGAGCAGTTCTTC.

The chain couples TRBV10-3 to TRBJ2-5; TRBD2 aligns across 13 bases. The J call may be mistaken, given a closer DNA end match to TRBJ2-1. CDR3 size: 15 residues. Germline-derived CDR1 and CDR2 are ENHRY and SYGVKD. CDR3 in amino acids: CAISDKLAGGDEQFF. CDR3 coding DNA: TGTGCCATCAGTGATAAACTAGCGGGAGGGGATGAGCAGTTCTTC.

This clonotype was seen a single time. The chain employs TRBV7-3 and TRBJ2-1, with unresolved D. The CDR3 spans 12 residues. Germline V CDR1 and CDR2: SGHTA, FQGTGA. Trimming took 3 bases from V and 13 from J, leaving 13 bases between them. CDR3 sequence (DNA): TGTGCCAGCAGCTTGAACCCGCCCAAACAGTTCTTC. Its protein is CASSLNPPKQFF.

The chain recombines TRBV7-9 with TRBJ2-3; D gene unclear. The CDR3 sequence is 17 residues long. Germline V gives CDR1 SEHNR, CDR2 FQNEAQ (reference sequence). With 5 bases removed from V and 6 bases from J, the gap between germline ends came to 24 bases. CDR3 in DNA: TGTGCCAGCAGCCACCATCTTGGAGCTAATGGGTGGGATACGCAGTATTTT. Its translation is CASSHHLGANGWDTQYF.

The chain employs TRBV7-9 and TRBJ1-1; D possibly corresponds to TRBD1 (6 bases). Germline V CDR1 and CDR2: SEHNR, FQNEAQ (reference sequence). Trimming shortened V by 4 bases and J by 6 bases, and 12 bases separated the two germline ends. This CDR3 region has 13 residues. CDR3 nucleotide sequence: TGTGCCAGCAGCTCCCAGGGGTATTCTGAAGCTTTCTTT. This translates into CASSSQGYSEAFF.

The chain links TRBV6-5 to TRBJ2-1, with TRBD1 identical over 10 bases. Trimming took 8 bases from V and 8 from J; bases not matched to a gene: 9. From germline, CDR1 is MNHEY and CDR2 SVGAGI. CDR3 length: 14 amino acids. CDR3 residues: CASFNGQGGDEQFF. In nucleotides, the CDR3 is TGTGCCAGCTTTAACGGACAGGGGGGGGATGAGCAGTTCTTC.

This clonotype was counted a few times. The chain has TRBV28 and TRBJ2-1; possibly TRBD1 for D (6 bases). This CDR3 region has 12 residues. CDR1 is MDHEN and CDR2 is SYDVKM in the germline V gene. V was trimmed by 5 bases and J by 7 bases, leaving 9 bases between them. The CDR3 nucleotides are TGTGCCAGCAGTGGACAGTTAAATGAGCAGTTCTTC. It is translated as CASSGQLNEQFF.

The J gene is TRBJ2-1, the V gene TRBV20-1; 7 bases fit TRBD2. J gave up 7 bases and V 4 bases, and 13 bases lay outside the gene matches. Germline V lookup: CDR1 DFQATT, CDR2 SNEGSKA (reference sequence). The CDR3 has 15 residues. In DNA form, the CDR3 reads TGCAGTGCTAATACGGCGGGAGTAAGGTTGAATGAGCAGTTCTTC. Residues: CSANTAGVRLNEQFF.

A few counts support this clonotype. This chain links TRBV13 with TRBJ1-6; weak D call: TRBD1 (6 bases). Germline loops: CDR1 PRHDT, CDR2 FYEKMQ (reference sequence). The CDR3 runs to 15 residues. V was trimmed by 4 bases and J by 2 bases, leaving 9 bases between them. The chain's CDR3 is CASSSQGAYNSPLHF. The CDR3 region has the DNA TGTGCCAGCAGCTCACAGGGAGCCTATAATTCACCCCTCCACTTT.

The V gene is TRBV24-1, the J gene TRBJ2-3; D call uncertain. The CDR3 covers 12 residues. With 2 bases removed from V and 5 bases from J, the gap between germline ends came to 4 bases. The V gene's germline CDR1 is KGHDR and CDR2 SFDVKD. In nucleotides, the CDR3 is TGTGCCACCAGTGATTACCGAGATACGCAGTATTTT. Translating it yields CATSDYRDTQYF.

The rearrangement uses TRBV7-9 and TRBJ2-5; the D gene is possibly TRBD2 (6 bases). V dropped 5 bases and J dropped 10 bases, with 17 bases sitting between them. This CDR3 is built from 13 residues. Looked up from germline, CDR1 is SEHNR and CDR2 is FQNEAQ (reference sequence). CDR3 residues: CASSRYGGSIQYF. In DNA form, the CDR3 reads TGTGCCAGCAGCCGCTATGGGGGGAGCATCCAGTACTTC.

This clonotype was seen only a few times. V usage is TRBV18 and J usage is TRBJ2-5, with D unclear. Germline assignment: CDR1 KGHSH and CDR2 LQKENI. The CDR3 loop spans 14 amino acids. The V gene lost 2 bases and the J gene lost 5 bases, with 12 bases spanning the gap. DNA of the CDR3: TGTGCCAGCTCACCAACTACCGTCCGGGAGACCCAGTACTTC. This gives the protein CASSPTTVRETQYF. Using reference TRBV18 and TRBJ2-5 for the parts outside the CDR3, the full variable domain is NAGVMQNPRHLVRRRGQEARLRCSPMKGHSHVYWYRQLPEEGLKFMVYLQKENIIDESGMPKERFSAEFPKEGPSILRIQQVVRGDSAAYFCASSPTTVRETQYFGPGTRLLVL.

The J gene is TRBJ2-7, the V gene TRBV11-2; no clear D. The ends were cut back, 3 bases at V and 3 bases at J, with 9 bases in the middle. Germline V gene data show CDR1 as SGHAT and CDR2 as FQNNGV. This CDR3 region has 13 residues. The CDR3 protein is CASSFTQLYEQYF. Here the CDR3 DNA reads TGTGCCAGCAGCTTTACGCAACTCTACGAGCAGTACTTC.

The CDR3 nucleotides read TGCAGCGTTGTTTCGGGGAAGAACACTGAAGCTTTCTTT. Its protein product is CSVVSGKNTEAFF. V gene TRBV29-1 combines with J gene TRBJ1-1; D is undetermined. V lost 4 bases and J 1 base, leaving 10 bases between the germline ends. CDR3 length: 13 amino acids. Germline V gene sequence: CDR1 SQVTM, CDR2 ANQGSEA.